A selection of T cell receptor beta chains follows, all from one sample in a study of a mutant IDH1 vaccine in newly diagnosed glioma. TCRdb's table, derived via immunoSEQ multiplex PCR, lists solely in-frame clones and lacks some. This repertoire shows roughly 46,000 clones, roughly 89% found once; its top ten account for approximately 2.5%. The sequenced sample was PBMCs, obtained from a glioma patient treated with radiotherapy, temozolomide or both. These receptors all stem from a man aged 35 to 55 with glioma. Each CDR3 is given with its conserved first and last residue. Fields, in order: CDR3 protein, CDR3 DNA, D gene, V gene, clone size, J gene. A D gene is named only where the DNA matches it firmly. Size is omitted from some rows. Given values are once, few, many or a class for expanded clones.

cdr3_aa: CASSEPRQGSEAFF
cdr3_nt: TGTGCCAGCAGTGAACCAAGACAGGGGTCGGAAGCTTTCTTT
d_call: TRBD1
v_call: TRBV6-1
clone_size: -
j_call: TRBJ1-1

cdr3_aa: CSAPTLYEQYF
cdr3_nt: TGCAGTGCCCCGACCCTATACGAGCAGTACTTC
d_call: -
v_call: TRBV20-1
clone_size: once
j_call: TRBJ2-7

cdr3_aa: CASRPRDRGSYEQYF
cdr3_nt: TGTGCCAGCAGACCCCGGGACAGGGGTTCCTACGAGCAGTACTTC
d_call: TRBD1
v_call: TRBV6-5
clone_size: -
j_call: TRBJ2-7

cdr3_aa: CASKAVSGAGELFF
cdr3_nt: TGCGCCAGCAAGGCAGTGTCAGGGGCCGGGGAGCTGTTTTTT
d_call: -
v_call: TRBV5-1
clone_size: -
j_call: TRBJ2-2

cdr3_aa: CASTPGWAGELFF
cdr3_nt: TGTGCCAGCACTCCCGGGTGGGCCGGGGAGCTGTTTTTT
d_call: -
v_call: TRBV6-6
clone_size: once
j_call: TRBJ2-2

cdr3_aa: CASNSGSYNEQFF
cdr3_nt: TGTGCCAGCAACTCGGGCTCCTACAATGAGCAGTTCTTC
d_call: -
v_call: TRBV28
clone_size: -
j_call: TRBJ2-1

cdr3_aa: CASSPGWGGSGYTF
cdr3_nt: TGTGCCAGCAGCCCCGGTTGGGGGGGGTCGGGCTACACCTTC
d_call: -
v_call: TRBV7-6
clone_size: -
j_call: TRBJ1-2

cdr3_aa: CASSGYDSGNTIYF
cdr3_nt: TGTGCCAGTAGTGGTTACGACTCTGGAAACACCATATATTTT
d_call: -
v_call: TRBV19
clone_size: -
j_call: TRBJ1-3

cdr3_aa: CASSLDRGYSGNTIYF
cdr3_nt: TGCGCCAGCAGCTTGGATCGGGGTTACTCTGGAAACACCATATATTTT
d_call: -
v_call: TRBV5-1
clone_size: -
j_call: TRBJ1-3

cdr3_aa: CASSPDGFNYGYTF
cdr3_nt: TGTGCCAGCTCACCAGACGGATTTAACTATGGCTACACCTTC
d_call: -
v_call: TRBV18
clone_size: -
j_call: TRBJ1-2

cdr3_aa: CASSDAGYTDTQYF
cdr3_nt: TGTGCCAGCAGTGACGCGGGATACACAGATACGCAGTATTTT
d_call: -
v_call: TRBV6-4
clone_size: -
j_call: TRBJ2-3

cdr3_aa: CASSRPVELAEQYF
cdr3_nt: TGCGCCAGCAGCCGGCCGGTGGAGCTGGCCGAGCAGTACTTC
d_call: -
v_call: TRBV4-1
clone_size: -
j_call: TRBJ2-7

cdr3_aa: CSVASGANYGYTF
cdr3_nt: TGCAGCGTGGCCTCGGGAGCTAACTATGGCTACACCTTC
d_call: -
v_call: TRBV29-1
clone_size: -
j_call: TRBJ1-2

cdr3_aa: CASSIGQGNTYEQYF
cdr3_nt: TGTGCCAGTAGTATAGGTCAGGGAAACACCTACGAGCAGTACTTC
d_call: -
v_call: TRBV19
clone_size: -
j_call: TRBJ2-7

cdr3_aa: CASSAGDAAYEQYF
cdr3_nt: TGTGCCAGCAGCGCGGGGGATGCAGCCTACGAGCAGTACTTC
d_call: -
v_call: TRBV9
clone_size: -
j_call: TRBJ2-7

cdr3_aa: CASSLGDTLGRETQYF
cdr3_nt: TGTGCTAGCAGCTTAGGGGACACCTTGGGACGAGAGACCCAGTACTTC
d_call: -
v_call: TRBV7-7
clone_size: -
j_call: TRBJ2-5

cdr3_aa: CASKQSGRSAGELFF
cdr3_nt: TGTGCCAGCAAACAGAGCGGGAGATCGGCCGGGGAGCTGTTTTTT
d_call: TRBD2
v_call: TRBV2
clone_size: -
j_call: TRBJ2-2

cdr3_aa: CASSIQVNTYEQYF
cdr3_nt: TGTGCCAGTAGTATCCAGGTAAATACCTACGAGCAGTACTTC
d_call: -
v_call: TRBV19
clone_size: few
j_call: TRBJ2-7

cdr3_aa: CASSSGGNTIYF
cdr3_nt: TGTGCTAGTTCCTCTGGGGGAAACACCATATATTTT
d_call: -
v_call: TRBV12-5
clone_size: -
j_call: TRBJ1-3

cdr3_aa: CASSQDLFLGEQYF
cdr3_nt: TGTGCCAGCAGCCAAGATCTATTCCTAGGCGAGCAGTACTTC
d_call: -
v_call: TRBV4-2
clone_size: -
j_call: TRBJ2-7

cdr3_aa: CASSPRSLAGSLTGELFF
cdr3_nt: TGTGCCAGTAGTCCCCGGTCGCTAGCGGGAAGTCTCACCGGGGAGCTGTTTTTT
d_call: TRBD2
v_call: TRBV19
clone_size: -
j_call: TRBJ2-2

cdr3_aa: CSVGGKLNQPQHF
cdr3_nt: TGCAGCGTTGGAGGGAAACTAAATCAGCCCCAGCATTTT
d_call: -
v_call: TRBV29-1
clone_size: -
j_call: TRBJ1-5

cdr3_aa: CASSAKDGTSVSDTQYF
cdr3_nt: TGTGCCAGCAGCGCCAAGGACGGGACTAGCGTGTCAGATACGCAGTATTTT
d_call: TRBD2
v_call: TRBV7-8
clone_size: -
j_call: TRBJ2-3